This T cell receptor (beta chain) was observed in a study of control samples from healthy donors and cancer patients. Method: immunoSEQ multiplex PCR; TCRdb's copy keeps in-frame clones and lacks some. The repertoire holds around 90,000 clones, approximately 86% seen once, with 20% to 25% in the top ten. V shed 1 base and J shed 6 bases, with 11 bases lying between them. The germline CDR1 and CDR2 sequences are SGHRS and YFSETQ. The CDR3 totals 13 residues. J is TRBJ2-7 and V is TRBV5-1, with a weak D call TRBD1 (6 bases). The clonotype originates from a young man in good health. The source material was blood. The CDR3 nucleotides are TGCGCCAGCAGCTTGTTTGGGGGCGGCGAGCAGTACTTC. Translated, it gives CASSLFGGGEQYF.